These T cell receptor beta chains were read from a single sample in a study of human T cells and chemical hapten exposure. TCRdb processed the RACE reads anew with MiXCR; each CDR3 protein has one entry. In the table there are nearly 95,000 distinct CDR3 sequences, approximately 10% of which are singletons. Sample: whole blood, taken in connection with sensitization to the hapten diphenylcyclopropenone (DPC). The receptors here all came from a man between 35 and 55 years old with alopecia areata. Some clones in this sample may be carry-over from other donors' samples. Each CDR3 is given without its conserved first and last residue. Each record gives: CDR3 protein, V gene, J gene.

ASNGEGRVETQY,TRBV7-2,TRBJ2-5
ASSRTSGLSYNEQF,TRBV11-3,TRBJ2-1
ASSFGGRLFRTDTQY,TRBV7-2,TRBJ2-3
ASSLQTIGHYTQY,TRBV5-6,TRBJ2-3
ASSPPVGDTQY,TRBV7-9,TRBJ2-3
ASSYSQPVGYGYT,TRBV6-6,TRBJ1-2
ASSIRDRDGYT,TRBV7-2,TRBJ1-2
ASSSHYGTGNTEAF,TRBV28,TRBJ1-1
ASSDGTGDYGYT,TRBV18,TRBJ1-2
ATSRDRSPAGELF,TRBV15,TRBJ2-2
ASSQEVGGPLETQY,TRBV14,TRBJ2-5
ATRGSNTGELF,TRBV24-1,TRBJ2-2
ASSQLANTGELF,TRBV28,TRBJ2-2
ASSLARGGGAYNEQF,TRBV7-2,TRBJ2-1
ASSLHSGGRTDTQY,TRBV3-1,TRBJ2-3
ASSIVVSSGMETQY,TRBV19,TRBJ2-5
ASSQERGNYGYT,TRBV3-1,TRBJ1-2
ASRETAPRNPNEKLF,TRBV6-6,TRBJ1-4
ASSYRGTGANVLT,TRBV7-2,TRBJ2-6
ASSGRAEQY,TRBV2,TRBJ2-7
ASSQGISGANVLT,TRBV3-1,TRBJ2-6
ASIPRGLARSYNEQF,TRBV6-2/TRBV6-3,TRBJ2-1
ASSGAGIRTEAF,TRBV9,TRBJ1-1
SAREVGGTEAF,TRBV20-1,TRBJ1-1
ASSFFLSGNQPQH,TRBV7-2,TRBJ1-5
SAYRVDNEQF,TRBV29-1,TRBJ2-1
ASSYATTGELF,TRBV6-2/TRBV6-3,TRBJ2-2
SARTWARYNEQF,TRBV29-1,TRBJ2-1
ASSRPPGFEAF,TRBV6-2/TRBV6-3,TRBJ1-1
ASSLGAGTGGSDTQY,TRBV4-3,TRBJ2-3
ASSQGGKGENYGYT,TRBV4-2,TRBJ1-2
SLGNGPADTQY,TRBV29-1,TRBJ2-3
SCVKGQSVLGAF,TRBV29-1,TRBJ1-1
SAKGSSGRFITDTQY,TRBV20-1,TRBJ2-3
ASSFQRRYGYT,TRBV12-3/TRBV12-4,TRBJ1-2
ASSPPGPFYNEQF,TRBV23-1,TRBJ2-1
ASSGSGTVQETQY,TRBV5-1,TRBJ2-5